This TCR beta chain was sequenced during a study of CD8 T cells in Susac syndrome. CDR3 length: 20 amino acids. The J segment lost 2 bases and the V segment lost 6 bases, leaving 20 bases of the junction unmatched. A quantity of roughly 0.5 to 1 ug RNA underwent reverse transcription using random hexamers. The CDR3 of TCR beta was amplified by immunoSEQ multiplex PCR across 54 Vbeta and 13 Jbeta. Using its own MiXCR run on the immunoSEQ multiplex PCR reads, TCRdb lists one record per CDR3 protein. This table has some 130,000 distinct CDR3 sequences, under 95% appearing once. Source material: CD8+ T cells from PBMCs. The origin of this receptor is a human donor with multiple sclerosis. The chain joins TRBV12-3 or TRBV12-4 to TRBJ2-1, with TRBD1 identical over 9 bases. CDR3 amino acids: CASSLRSDRGGGTPYNEQFF. The CDR3 nucleotides read TGTGCCAGCAGCCTAAGGTCGGACAGGGGTGGAGGGACTCCCTACAATGAGCAGTTCTTC.